The clone carrying this T cell receptor beta chain was counted many times. Germline V gene data show CDR1 as MNHEY and CDR2 as SVGEGT. V lost 2 bases and J 1 base, leaving 9 bases between the germline ends. This CDR3 has 14 amino acids. The data stem from a study of T cells in Graves' hyperthyroidism and ophthalmopathy. As for the study in general: Initial diagnosis, before any treatment, was when peripheral blood was collected.

Clinical symptoms, serum thyroxine and TRAb, thyroid ultrasound and orbital computed tomography were used for the diagnoses. RNA transcripts provided the source from which TCR beta CDR3 regions were amplified. With the HTBI primer set, the TCR CDR3 went through a first round of RT-PCR. TCRdb re-derived calls from the multiplex PCR reads in MiXCR, one entry per CDR3 protein. The repertoire consists of over 250,000 distinct CDR3 sequences, with about a sixth occurring once and the leading ten covering roughly 50%. The sequenced sample was blood. The rearrangement uses TRBV6-2 or TRBV6-3 and TRBJ2-7; D remains unclear. This TCR derives from a woman aged 60-70 years with Graves' ophthalmopathy. This chain's CDR3 is CASSYDSDSYEQYF. The CDR3, as DNA: TGTGCCAGCAGTTACGATTCTGATTCCTACGAGCAGTACTTC.